This T cell receptor beta chain was recovered during a study of shared clonotypes between healthy human individuals. Clones were read by immunoSEQ multiplex PCR, and TCRdb kept only the in-frame ones, dropping some. The table records hundreds of thousands of clones, roughly 96% of them present only once. The CDR3 length is 14 residues. Germline V gives CDR1 SGHDT, CDR2 YYEEEE. With 3 bases clipped from V and 7 bases from J, the junction kept 9 bases outside the gene matches. Terminally differentiated effector memory CD45RA+ cells were excluded by CCR7 positive selection of CD45RO-negative cells. All participating donors were Caucasian adults from Nashville, Tennessee.

The chain employs TRBV5-6 and TRBJ2-7, with 8 bases fitting TRBD1. Sequencing used naive CD8+ T cells sorted from blood. This sequence originates from a woman in her 30s in good health. CDR3 sequence: CASSSGTGIWEQYF. In DNA, the CDR3 is TGTGCCAGCAGCTCCGGGACAGGCATTTGGGAGCAGTACTTC.